These 13 T cell receptor beta chains share one sample of origin, sequenced in a study of T cells in Graves' hyperthyroidism and ophthalmopathy (dated by TCRdb to between 2018 and 2020). Receptor amplification or capture employed multiplex PCR. Reads for this sample came from an Illumina HiSeq 2000. The TCR beta CDR3 regions were amplified from the RNA transcripts. A first-round RT-PCR of the TCR CDR3 used the HTBI primer set with the Qiagen OneStep RT-PCR kit. TCRdb ran its own pipeline on the public reads, namely fastp trimming at Q25 and MiXCR clone calling, and kept in-frame beta chains. CDR3 protein sequences are deduplicated, and each keeps its most common genes and DNA. The sample includes around 690,000 distinct CDR3 sequences, with more than 20% observed a single time. 34% of the sample lies in the top ten. Sequences were obtained from blood. Source of these receptors: a man aged 25 to 40 with Graves' ophthalmopathy.

The chain carries TRBV2 and TRBJ2-1, with 9 bases fitting TRBD2. Germline V CDR1 and CDR2: SNHLY, FYNNEI. CDR3 size: 14 residues. Trimming cost V 11 bases and J 4 bases; bases outside gene matches: 9. CDR3 in DNA: TGTGCCGGTAAGACTAGCGGCTTTTACAATGAGCAGTTCTTC. This codes for CAGKTSGFYNEQFF. Drawing the rest from reference TRBV2 and TRBJ2-1, the complete variable domain is EPEVTQTPSHQVTQMGQEVILRCVPISNHLYFYWYRQILGQKVEFLVSFYNNEISEKSEIFDDQFSVERPDGSNFTLKIRSTKLEDSAMYFCAGKTSGFYNEQFFGPGTRLTVL.

This clonotype has just a few counts. The rearrangement joins TRBV7-6 to TRBJ2-1; 7 nucleotides match TRBD2. The V segment lost 5 bases and the J segment 1 base; nucleotides outside the gene matches: 8. The CDR3 covers 16 residues. The germline gives CDR1 SGHVS, CDR2 FNYEAQ. CDR3 sequence: CASSAAAGDSYNEQFF. The CDR3 DNA follows: TGTGCCAGCAGCGCGGCGGCGGGAGATTCCTACAATGAGCAGTTCTTC. The full variable domain, rest sourced from reference TRBV7-6 and TRBJ2-1, is GAGVSQSPRYKVTKRGQDVALRCDPISGHVSLYWYRQALGQGPEFLTYFNYEAQQDKSGLPNDRFSAERPEGSISTLTIQRTEQRDSAMYRCASSAAAGDSYNEQFFGPGTRLTVL.

Regarding this clonotype: Mismatch with germline at one junction end may stem from a read error. The gene calls are TRBV7-8 and TRBJ1-1, with TRBD1 identical over 9 bases. CDR1 and CDR2 from the germline V gene are SGHVS and FQNEAQ. CDR3 size: 14 residues. The CDR3: CASGLGQGGTEAFF. The CDR3 region has the DNA TGTGCCAGCGGCTTGGGACAGGGCGGGACTGAAGCTTTCTTT.

This clonotype was seen a handful of times. The J gene is TRBJ1-1, the V gene TRBV30; D is perhaps TRBD1 (5 bases). Trimming cost V 8 bases and J 0 bases, with 7 bases left between them. The CDR3 totals 11 residues. CDR1 and CDR2 from the germline V gene are GTSNPN and SVGIG (reference sequence). In DNA, the CDR3 is TGTGCCGGGGCGGTGAACACTGAAGCTTTCTTT. It specifies CAGAVNTEAFF.

The chain is built from TRBV5-1 and TRBJ1-6, with 8 bases matching TRBD1. Trimming at V came to 3 bases and at J to 8 bases, leaving 4 bases not matched to a gene. Germline CDR1 is SGHRS and CDR2 is YFSETQ. The CDR3 consists of 14 residues. The CDR3 DNA follows: TGCGCCAGCAGCTCCGGACAGGGAGATTCACCCCTCCACTTT. Translating gives CASSSGQGDSPLHF.

The V and J genes are TRBV7-2 and TRBJ2-3; no clear D. Germline CDR1 and CDR2: SGHTA and FQGNSA. The V and J ends lost 3 bases and 0 bases respectively, with 7 bases between them. This CDR3 is built from 14 residues. CDR3 protein: CASSFQVSTDTQYF. The CDR3 DNA reads as TGTGCCAGCAGCTTCCAGGTTAGCACAGATACGCAGTATTTT.

V is TRBV4-1 and J is TRBJ1-1; D is possibly TRBD1 (5 bases). The CDR3 consists of 16 residues. Germline loops: CDR1 MGHRA, CDR2 YSYEKL. Deletions cut 1 base from V and 7 bases from J, with 19 bases between. The CDR3 DNA sequence: TGCGCCAGCAGCCAAGTCTCACGGGGGGATTTCGGTGAAGCTTTCTTT. Protein sequence: CASSQVSRGDFGEAFF.

The chain joins TRBV12-3 or TRBV12-4 to TRBJ2-3; D gene ambiguous. Trimming removed 1 base from V and 6 bases from J, with 5 bases in between. CDR3 length: 12 residues. In DNA, the CDR3 is TGTGCCAGCAGTTTAGTTGACGATACGCAGTATTTT. Amino acids: CASSLVDDTQYF.

This clonotype has only a few counts. The chain is built from TRBV4-1 and TRBJ2-5; TRBD2 matches at 10 bases. This CDR3 spans 17 amino acids. After removal of 1 base from V and 2 bases from J, the junction contained 7 bases not matched to a gene. CDR1 MGHRA and CDR2 YSYEKL come from the germline V gene. The CDR3 sequence: CASSQVPSSGSQETQYF. The DNA for the CDR3 is TGCGCCAGCAGCCAAGTACCCTCTAGCGGGAGTCAAGAGACCCAGTACTTC.

The gene calls are TRBV28 and TRBJ2-1, with 15 nucleotides matching TRBD2. Trimming cost V 6 bases and J 10 bases; bases outside gene matches: 7. Germline assignment: CDR1 MDHEN and CDR2 SYDVKM. The CDR3 contains 15 residues. The CDR3 DNA reads as TGTGCCAGCAGGGGGACTAGCGGGAGGAGCCCCGAGCAGTTCTTC. Protein sequence: CASRGTSGRSPEQFF. The whole variable domain, filled in from reference TRBV28 and TRBJ2-1, reads DVKVTQSSRYLVKRTGEKVFLECVQDMDHENMFWYRQDPGLGLRLIYFSYDVKMKEKGDIPEGYSVSREKKERFSLILESASTNQTSMYLCASRGTSGRSPEQFFGPGTRLTVL.

This chain joins TRBV28 and TRBJ1-1, with D perhaps TRBD1 (5 bases). The CDR3 sequence is 13 residues long. The V gene's germline CDR1 is MDHEN and CDR2 SYDVKM. Trimming pared 2 bases from V and 6 bases from J, leaving 10 bases between. The CDR3 spells CASSLAGDPEAFF. CDR3 nucleotide sequence: TGTGCCAGCAGTTTAGCGGGGGATCCTGAAGCTTTCTTT.

There are many counts of this clonotype. Here the CDR3 reads CSAGTGPSRWEQYF. The DNA for the CDR3 is TGCAGTGCAGGGACGGGACCCTCCCGGTGGGAGCAGTACTTC. The gene calls are TRBV20-1 and TRBJ2-7; D tentatively fits TRBD1 or TRBD2 (5 bases each). The CDR3 runs 14 residues. The V end was cut by 6 bases, the J end by 7 bases, with 22 bases between. Germline assignment: CDR1 DFQATT and CDR2 SNEGSKA (reference sequence).

This clonotype was found many times. The V call is TRBV28, the J call TRBJ2-7, with D tentatively TRBD1 (5 bases). CDR3 length equals 15 residues. The germline V gene encodes CDR1 MDHEN and CDR2 SYDVKM. Trimming removed 6 bases from V and 3 bases from J, with 18 bases in between. Here the CDR3 DNA reads TGTGCCAGCAGGCAGGGAACCCCACGGGTCTACGAGCAGTACTTC. It specifies CASRQGTPRVYEQYF.